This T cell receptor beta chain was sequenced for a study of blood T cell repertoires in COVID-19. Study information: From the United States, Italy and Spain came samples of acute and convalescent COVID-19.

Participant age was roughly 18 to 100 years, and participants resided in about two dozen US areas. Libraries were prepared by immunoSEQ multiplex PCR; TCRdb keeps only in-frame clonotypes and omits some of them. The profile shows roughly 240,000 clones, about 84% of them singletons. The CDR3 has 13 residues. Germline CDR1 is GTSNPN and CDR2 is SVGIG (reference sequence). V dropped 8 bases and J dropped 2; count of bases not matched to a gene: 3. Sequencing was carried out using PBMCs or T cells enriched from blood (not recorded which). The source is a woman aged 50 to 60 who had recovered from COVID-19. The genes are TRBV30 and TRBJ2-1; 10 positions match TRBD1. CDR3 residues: CAGDRGTYNEQFF. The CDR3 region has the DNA TGTGCCGGGGACAGGGGAACCTACAATGAGCAGTTCTTC.